Each of the 7 T cell receptor beta chains below was sequenced from the same sample in a study of beta chain features in type 1 diabetes (dated by TCRdb to the late 2010s). The receptor library was made with the immunoSEQ multiplex PCR assay. The entire amount of isolated RNA was reverse transcribed using the High Capacity cDNA Reverse Transcription Kit, so the sequenced TCRB transcripts were expressed ones. Here the immuneACCESS table is served through TCRdb, limited to in-frame sequences with V and J called. Missing clones are a known gap in these copies; in checked studies unresolved V genes cover under half, and the rest lacks a known reason. Counted in this sample were 620,000 or so clones; 15% to 18% of them appeared once. Of the sample, more than 0.08% falls within the top ten clones. Sequenced material: naive CD4+ T cells from blood. The label giving this sample's cell subset or site can be read as: true naive CD4+ T cells. Receptors originate from a man aged 18 to 29 in good health.

This clone has a handful of counts. The chain joins TRBV5-4 to TRBJ1-2; 7 bases agree with TRBD1. CDR1 and CDR2 (germline): SGHNT, YYREEE (reference sequence). Trimming at V came to 4 bases and at J to 4 bases, leaving 1 base not matched to a gene. The CDR3 runs 12 residues. CDR3 region: CASSRDSYGYTF. The DNA of the CDR3 is TGTGCCAGCAGCCGGGACAGCTATGGCTACACCTTC.

V usage is TRBV11-1 and J usage is TRBJ2-7; D might be TRBD1 (5 bases). The CDR3 runs to 14 residues. Germline V gives CDR1 SGHAT, CDR2 FQDESV (reference sequence). V was cut by 5 bases and J by 0 bases, with 11 bases left in between. CDR3 in DNA: TGTGCCAGCAGCAGGGGAAGGGTCTCCTACGAGCAGTACTTC. Translating it yields CASSRGRVSYEQYF.

CDR3 DNA: TGTGCCAGCAACCTGGACAGGCGGGGGGGAGATACGCAGTATTTT. Its translation is CASNLDRRGGDTQYF. V and J are TRBV5-4 and TRBJ2-3, with 9 positions matching TRBD2. The CDR3 runs to 15 residues. From germline, CDR1 is SGHNT and CDR2 YYREEE (reference sequence). V lost 6 bases, J lost 5 bases, and 10 bases stayed unmatched.

In this sample, this clone turned up a few times. The V gene is TRBV28, the J gene TRBJ1-6; D possibly corresponds to TRBD1 (5 bases). The V gene lost 7 bases and the J gene lost 2 bases, with 9 bases spanning the gap. Germline values: CDR1 MDHEN, CDR2 SYDVKM. The CDR3 is made up of 14 amino acids. CDR3 bases: TGTGCCAGCACGGGGGGGACCTATAATTCACCCCTCCACTTT. Residues: CASTGGTYNSPLHF.

The chain employs TRBV2 and TRBJ2-7, with D perhaps TRBD2 (6 bases). The CDR3 extends over 13 amino acids. V was shortened by 6 bases and J by 0 bases, with 9 bases between the two germline ends. CDR1 and CDR2 (germline): SNHLY, FYNNEI. The CDR3 coding sequence is TGTGCCAGCAGGGAGGGAAGCTCCTACGAGCAGTACTTC. It specifies CASREGSSYEQYF.

This clone was counted a few times. The V call is TRBV28, the J call TRBJ1-1; a possible D gene is TRBD1 (6 bases). The CDR3 loop spans 14 amino acids. The V end was cut by 4 bases, the J end by 5 bases, with 14 bases between. Germline assignment: CDR1 MDHEN and CDR2 SYDVKM. This chain's CDR3 is CASSSQGLRTEAFF. The CDR3 nucleotides are TGTGCCAGCAGTTCTCAGGGGTTAAGGACTGAAGCTTTCTTT.

The gene calls are TRBV4-1 and TRBJ1-1, with TRBD1 matching 7 bases. V dropped 2 bases and J dropped 1; count of bases not matched to a gene: 7. Germline values: CDR1 MGHRA, CDR2 YSYEKL. The CDR3 runs 16 residues. The CDR3 is CASSQSRTGRNTEAFF. As DNA, the CDR3 is TGCGCCAGCAGCCAATCCCGGACAGGAAGGAACACTGAAGCTTTCTTT.